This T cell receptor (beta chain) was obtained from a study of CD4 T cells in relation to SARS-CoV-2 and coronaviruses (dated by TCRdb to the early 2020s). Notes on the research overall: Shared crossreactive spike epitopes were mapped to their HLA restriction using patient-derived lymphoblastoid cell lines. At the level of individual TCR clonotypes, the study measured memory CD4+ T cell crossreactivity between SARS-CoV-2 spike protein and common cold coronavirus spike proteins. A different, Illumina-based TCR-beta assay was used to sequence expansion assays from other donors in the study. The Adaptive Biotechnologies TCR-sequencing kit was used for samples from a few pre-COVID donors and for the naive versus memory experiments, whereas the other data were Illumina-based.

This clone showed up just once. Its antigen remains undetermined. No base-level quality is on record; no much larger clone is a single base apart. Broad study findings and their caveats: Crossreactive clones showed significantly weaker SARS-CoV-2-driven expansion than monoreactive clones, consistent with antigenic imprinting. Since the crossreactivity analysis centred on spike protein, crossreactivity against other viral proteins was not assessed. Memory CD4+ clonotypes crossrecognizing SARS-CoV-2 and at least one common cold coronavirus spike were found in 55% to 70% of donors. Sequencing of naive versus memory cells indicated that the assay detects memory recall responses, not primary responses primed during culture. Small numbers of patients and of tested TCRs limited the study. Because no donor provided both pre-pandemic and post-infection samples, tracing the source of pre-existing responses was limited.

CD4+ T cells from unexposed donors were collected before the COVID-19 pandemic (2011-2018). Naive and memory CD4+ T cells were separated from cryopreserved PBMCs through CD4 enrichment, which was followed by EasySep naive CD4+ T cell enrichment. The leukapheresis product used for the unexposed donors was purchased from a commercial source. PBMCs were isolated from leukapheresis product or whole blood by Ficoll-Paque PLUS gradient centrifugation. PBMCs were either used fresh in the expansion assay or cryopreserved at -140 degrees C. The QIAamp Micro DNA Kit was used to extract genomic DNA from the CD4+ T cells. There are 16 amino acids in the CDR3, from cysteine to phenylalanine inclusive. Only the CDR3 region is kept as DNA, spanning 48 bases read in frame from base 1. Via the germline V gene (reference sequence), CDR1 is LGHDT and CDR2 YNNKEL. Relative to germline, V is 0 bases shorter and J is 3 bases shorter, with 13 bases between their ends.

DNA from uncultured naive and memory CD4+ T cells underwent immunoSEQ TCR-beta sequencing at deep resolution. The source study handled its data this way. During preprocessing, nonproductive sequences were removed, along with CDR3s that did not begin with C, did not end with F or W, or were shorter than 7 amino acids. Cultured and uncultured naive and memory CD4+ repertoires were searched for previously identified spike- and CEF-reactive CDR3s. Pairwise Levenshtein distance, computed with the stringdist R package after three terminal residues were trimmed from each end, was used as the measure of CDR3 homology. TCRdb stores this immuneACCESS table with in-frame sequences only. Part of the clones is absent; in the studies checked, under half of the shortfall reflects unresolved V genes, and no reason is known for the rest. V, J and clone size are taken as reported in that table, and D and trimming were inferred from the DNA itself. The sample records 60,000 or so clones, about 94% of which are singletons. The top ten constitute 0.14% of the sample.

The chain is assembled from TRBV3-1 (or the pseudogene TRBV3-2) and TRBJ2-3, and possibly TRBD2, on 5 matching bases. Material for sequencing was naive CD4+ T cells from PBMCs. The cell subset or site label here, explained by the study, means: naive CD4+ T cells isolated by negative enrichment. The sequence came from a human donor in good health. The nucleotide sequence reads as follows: TGTGCCAGCAGCCAAGATAGTAGAGGGATAACAGATACGCAGTATTTT. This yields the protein CASSQDSRGITDTQYF.